This T cell receptor (beta chain) was identified in a study of identifying expanded T cells in peripheral blood. The study, taken as a whole, reports: Two-week clone count variance significantly increased as total template count grew. About 1.2 clones differed between technical replicates, versus about 17 and 20 over time.

On this clone: What it binds is not known.

Healthy donors had no documented immune events, such as infections, while sampled. The CDR3 runs to 14 residues. CDR1 and CDR2 (germline): SGHVS, FNYEAQ. V shed 1 base, J shed 3 bases, and the junction held 2 bases outside the gene matches. The repertoire was sequenced with immunoSEQ multiplex PCR; TCRdb's copy has only in-frame clones and lacks some. The sample lists tens of thousands of clones, about four fifths occurring once. The gene calls are TRBV7-6 and TRBJ2-7; 8 bases map to TRBD1. This receptor was identified in a person aged 18 to 70 in good health. Source material: blood. The chain's CDR3 is CASSLGTGNYEQYF. The CDR3 DNA reads TGTGCCAGCAGCTTAGGGACAGGGAACTACGAGCAGTACTTC.